What follows are 30 T cell receptor beta chains derived from one specimen sequenced in a study of blood T cell repertoires in COVID-19. The repertoire was sequenced with immunoSEQ multiplex PCR; TCRdb's copy has only in-frame clones and lacks some. Found here are about 250,000 clones, approximately 86% of them singletons; the top ten hold about 1.3%. Sample: peripheral blood. The source of these receptors is an elderly man with acute or convalescent COVID-19.

V and J are TRBV7-2 and TRBJ1-2; 9 positions agree with TRBD1. CDR1 SGHTA and CDR2 FQGNSA come from the germline V gene. This CDR3 is built from 15 residues. V lost 4 bases, J lost 3 bases, and 6 bases stayed unmatched. The CDR3 bases are TGTGCCAGCAGCTCCTGGGACAGGGAGGACTATGGCTACACCTTC. The encoded protein is CASSSWDREDYGYTF.

The V and J genes are TRBV4-2 and TRBJ2-5, with D possibly being TRBD2 (6 bases). V was clipped by 4 bases and J by 5 bases, with 20 bases between them. The CDR3 loop spans 16 amino acids. Germline CDR1 reads LGHNA; CDR2 reads YNFKEQ. CDR3 amino acids: CASSPRASVIGETQYF. The CDR3, as DNA: TGTGCCAGCAGCCCCAGGGCTAGCGTGATAGGCGAGACCCAGTACTTC.

This clone was seen just once. The gene calls are TRBV14 and TRBJ1-2, with D perhaps TRBD1 (5 bases). This CDR3 is built from 15 residues. Germline values: CDR1 SGHDN, CDR2 FVKESK. V lost 2 bases and J 7 bases, leaving 17 bases between the germline ends. The CDR3 here is CASSQLFETVAGYTF. In DNA form, the CDR3 reads TGTGCCAGCAGCCAACTCTTTGAGACAGTCGCTGGCTACACCTTC.

The chain is built from TRBV15 and TRBJ1-5; no reliable D call. This CDR3 has 17 amino acids. V was clipped by 0 bases and J by 2 bases, with 14 bases between them. The germline V gene encodes CDR1 LNHNV and CDR2 YYDKDF (reference sequence). The CDR3 reads CATSRDPAGRGNQPQHF. CDR3 coding DNA: TGTGCCACCAGCAGAGATCCCGCGGGGAGGGGCAATCAGCCCCAGCATTTT.

Here the CDR3 DNA reads TGTGCCAGCTCACCAGGACAGGCTAACTATGGCTACACCTTC. Its translation is CASSPGQANYGYTF. The rearrangement joins TRBV18 to TRBJ1-2; 7 positions agree with TRBD1. With 2 bases clipped from V and 0 bases from J, the junction kept 0 bases outside the gene matches. The CDR3 sequence is 14 residues long. Germline CDR1 reads KGHSH; CDR2 reads LQKENI.

The chain couples TRBV4-2 to TRBJ2-2; the D gene is possibly TRBD2 (6 bases). V shed 0 bases and J shed 2 bases, with 13 bases lying between them. Germline V lookup: CDR1 LGHNA, CDR2 YNFKEQ. CDR3 length: 17 residues. The CDR3 loop is CASSQEAQRANTGELFF. CDR3 sequence (DNA): TGTGCCAGCAGCCAAGAAGCACAGCGGGCCAACACCGGGGAGCTGTTTTTT.

The gene calls are TRBV6-5 and TRBJ1-4; TRBD1 matches 7 bases. The germline V gene encodes CDR1 MNHEY and CDR2 SVGAGI. With 7 bases clipped from V and 4 bases from J, the junction kept 6 bases outside the gene matches. The CDR3 is 14 residues long. The CDR3 nucleotides read TGTGCCAGCATTCGGGGACAGTTTAATGAAAAACTGTTTTTT. It translates to CASIRGQFNEKLFF.

The chain carries TRBV7-9 and TRBJ1-5; TRBD1 matches at 8 bases. The CDR3 loop spans 13 amino acids. Germline CDR1 is SEHNR and CDR2 is FQNEAQ (reference sequence). Trimming took 6 bases from V and 4 from J; bases not matched to a gene: 2. CDR3 sequence (DNA): TGTGCCAGCAGTTACAGGGGGAATCAGCCCCAGCATTTT. Translated, it gives CASSYRGNQPQHF.

V and J are TRBV18 and TRBJ2-1; possible D gene TRBD1, 6 bases. V was clipped by 3 bases and J by 6 bases, with 9 bases between them. Germline lookup yields CDR1 KGHSH and CDR2 LQKENI. This CDR3 comprises 13 residues. The CDR3 bases are TGTGCCAGCTCACCCACAGGGACCAATGAGCAGTTCTTC. Translation: CASSPTGTNEQFF.

J is TRBJ2-7 and V is TRBV6-1; D is possibly TRBD1 (5 bases). There are 15 residues in the CDR3. V was cut by 0 bases and J by 2 bases, with 11 bases left in between. The germline V gene encodes CDR1 MNHNS and CDR2 SASEGT. In DNA, the CDR3 is TGTGCCAGCAGTGAAGCCAGGGATGGGCCCTACGAGCAGTACTTC. It translates to CASSEARDGPYEQYF.

The V call is TRBV7-2, the J call TRBJ1-5, with 8 nucleotides matching TRBD1. This CDR3 is 16 amino acids long. V shed 5 bases, J shed 6 bases, and the junction held 12 bases outside the gene matches. Germline assignment: CDR1 SGHTA and CDR2 FQGNSA. The CDR3: CASSGSTGVSGQPQHF. CDR3 DNA sequence: TGTGCCAGCAGCGGATCGACAGGGGTCAGTGGTCAGCCCCAGCATTTT.

Ten or more counts support this clone. This chain connects TRBV5-5 to TRBJ2-1; 9 bases are a match to TRBD2. The CDR3 runs 14 residues. J was trimmed by 7 bases and V by 7 bases; bases with no gene match: 9. Germline values: CDR1 SGHKS, CDR2 YYEKEE (reference sequence). The CDR3 loop reads CASGLGLAGNEQFF. The CDR3 nucleotides read TGTGCCAGCGGATTGGGACTAGCTGGTAATGAGCAGTTCTTC.

This clone has only one observation. This chain joins TRBV4-2 and TRBJ2-2, with 8 nucleotides matching TRBD2. Trimming removed 4 bases from V and 3 bases from J; junction bases left unmatched: 4. Germline CDR1 LGHNA, CDR2 YNFKEQ. CDR3 length equals 15 residues. CDR3 bases: TGTGCCAGCAGCCCTCCGGGGGGGTACACCGGGGAGCTGTTTTTT. Translated: CASSPPGGYTGELFF.

The chain recombines TRBV7-6 with TRBJ2-7, with 10 bases that match TRBD2. V lost 4 bases to trimming and J lost 0 bases; unmatched junction nucleotides: 3. Germline CDR1 is SGHVS and CDR2 is FNYEAQ. The CDR3 totals 15 residues. In DNA form, the CDR3 reads TGTGCCAGCAGCTCTGGACTAGCGGACTCCTACGAGCAGTACTTC. Its protein product is CASSSGLADSYEQYF.

The table lists this clone with a few counts. The chain carries TRBV5-1 and TRBJ2-7; 9 bases match TRBD1. V was pared by 4 bases and J by 2 bases, with 4 bases of the junction left unmatched. Germline values: CDR1 SGHRS, CDR2 YFSETQ. This CDR3 contains 14 residues. In DNA, the CDR3 is TGCGCCAGCAGCGGGGGGACAGGGACCTACGAGCAGTACTTC. Translation gives CASSGGTGTYEQYF. Complete variable domain (other parts from reference TRBV5-1 and TRBJ2-7): KAGVTQTPRYLIKTRGQQVTLSCSPISGHRSVSWYQQTPGQGLQFLFEYFSETQRNKGNFPGRFSGRQFSNSRSEMNVSTLELGDSALYLCASSGGTGTYEQYFGPGTRLTVT.

V is TRBV28 and J is TRBJ2-1; TRBD1 matches 7 bases. V was clipped by 7 bases and J by 7 bases; unmatched bases: 13. CDR1 is MDHEN, CDR2 SYDVKM, per germline. The CDR3 sequence is 15 residues long. CDR3 region: CASTSPPGGKNEQFF. The CDR3 DNA sequence: TGTGCCAGCACCTCACCCCCAGGGGGTAAAAATGAGCAGTTCTTC. Complete variable domain (other parts from reference TRBV28 and TRBJ2-1): DVKVTQSSRYLVKRTGEKVFLECVQDMDHENMFWYRQDPGLGLRLIYFSYDVKMKEKGDIPEGYSVSREKKERFSLILESASTNQTSMYLCASTSPPGGKNEQFFGPGTRLTVL.

The gene calls are TRBV19 and TRBJ1-5; D gene uncertain. Germline CDR1 LNHDA, CDR2 SQIVND (reference sequence). Trimming took off 4 bases at V and 0 bases at J, with 7 bases between the two ends. The CDR3 runs 14 residues. CDR3 nucleotides: TGTGCCAGTAGTAACGGGAATAGCAATCAGCCCCAGCATTTT. Its translation: CASSNGNSNQPQHF.

CDR3 amino acids: CASSQDLAGGWNEQFF. As DNA, the CDR3 is TGCGCCAGCAGCCAAGATTTGGCAGGGGGCTGGAATGAGCAGTTCTTC. The V call is TRBV4-1, the J call TRBJ2-1; 8 nucleotides line up with TRBD1. The germline V gene encodes CDR1 MGHRA and CDR2 YSYEKL. This CDR3 has 16 residues. With 0 bases clipped from V and 7 bases from J, the junction kept 8 bases outside the gene matches.

The count of this clone is one. The rearrangement links TRBV28 to TRBJ2-5; maybe TRBD2 (6 bases). This CDR3 has 13 amino acids. Germline CDR1 is MDHEN and CDR2 is SYDVKM. Trimming took 2 bases from V and 4 from J, leaving 8 bases between them. As DNA, the CDR3 is TGTGCCAGCAGTTTAGGGGGGATAGAGACCCAGTACTTC. Its protein is CASSLGGIETQYF.

V and J are TRBV29-1 and TRBJ1-2; no firm D call. This CDR3 contains 11 residues. V dropped 4 bases and J dropped 4 bases, with 7 bases sitting between them. Germline loops: CDR1 SQVTM, CDR2 ANQGSEA. The CDR3 spells CSVGRGYGYTF. The CDR3 DNA sequence: TGCAGCGTTGGACGCGGCTATGGCTACACCTTC.

With regard to this clone: Other DNA sequences in the same sample also yield this CDR3. The rearrangement uses TRBV19 and TRBJ2-7, with D possibly matching TRBD1 (6 bases). Trimming took 5 bases from V and 6 from J, leaving 11 bases between them. The CDR3 sequence is 12 residues long. Germline V CDR1 and CDR2: LNHDA, SQIVND (reference sequence). The CDR3 spells CASSARGGEQYF. The CDR3 nucleotides are TGTGCCAGTAGTGCGAGAGGGGGCGAGCAGTACTTC.

This clone is a singleton in its sample. The chain links TRBV5-4 to TRBJ2-5; unclear D gene. This CDR3 spans 13 amino acids. CDR1 is SGHNT and CDR2 is YYREEE in the germline V gene (reference sequence). V shed 5 bases and J shed 5 bases, with 13 bases lying between them. The CDR3, as DNA: TGTGCCAGCAGGAACAGCCCACAGGAGACCCAGTACTTC. It encodes CASRNSPQETQYF.

The CDR3: CASSIFASGQGALVETQYF. In nucleotides, the CDR3 is TGTGCCAGTAGTATTTTCGCGTCGGGACAGGGGGCTTTGGTAGAGACCCAGTACTTC. The rearrangement links TRBV19 to TRBJ2-5; TRBD1 matches 12 bases. The CDR3 length is 19 residues. Germline values: CDR1 LNHDA, CDR2 SQIVND (reference sequence). J lost 4 bases, V lost 3 bases, and 15 bases had no gene match.

The genes are TRBV5-8 and TRBJ1-6; D is unclear. CDR1 and CDR2 (germline): SGHTS, YDEGEE. The length of the CDR3 is 12 residues. Trimming removed 2 bases from V and 7 bases from J, with 4 bases in between. The CDR3: CASSFRNSPLHF. The DNA of the CDR3 is TGTGCCAGCAGCTTCAGGAATTCACCCCTCCACTTT.

The chain carries TRBV12-3 or TRBV12-4 and TRBJ1-4; D uncertain. The CDR3 is 13 residues long. Trimming cost V 6 bases and J 8 bases, with 13 bases left between them. This chain's CDR3 is CASSSLGGEKLFF. The CDR3 nucleotides read TGTGCCAGCAGCTCCCTGGGAGGCGAAAAACTGTTTTTT.

This clone was observed a few times. The chain links TRBV4-2 to TRBJ2-3, with 11 bases fitting TRBD2. The CDR3 has 16 amino acids. V lost 1 base and J lost 6; bases outside the gene matches: 6. The V gene's germline CDR1 is LGHNA and CDR2 YNFKEQ. For the CDR3, the DNA is TGTGCCAGCAGCCAAGCCGCTAGCGGGGGGAAGGATACGCAGTATTTT. This gives the protein CASSQAASGGKDTQYF.

This sequence joins TRBV5-1 and TRBJ2-7; 7 nucleotides match TRBD2. The CDR3 is made up of 16 amino acids. Losses at the gene ends were 1 base for V and 4 bases for J; bases not matched to a gene: 11. From germline, CDR1 is SGHRS and CDR2 YFSETQ. The CDR3 sequence is CASSLTGGSGIYEQYF. The DNA for the CDR3 is TGCGCCAGCAGCTTGACAGGTGGCAGCGGGATTTACGAGCAGTACTTC.

This clone was found once. This sequence joins TRBV10-3 and TRBJ2-5; D unclear. This CDR3 is built from 11 residues. The V gene's germline CDR1 is ENHRY and CDR2 SYGVKD. Between the trimmed V and J ends, which lost 4 bases and 5 bases, there was a span of 5 bases. The CDR3 sequence is CAISARETQYF. DNA for the CDR3: TGTGCCATCAGTGCCCGGGAGACCCAGTACTTC.

The V gene is TRBV18, the J gene TRBJ1-2, with D uncertain. The CDR3 is 15 residues long. CDR1 KGHSH and CDR2 LQKENI come from the germline V gene. V dropped 2 bases and J dropped 3 bases, with 13 bases sitting between them. The CDR3 DNA is TGTGCCAGCTCACCAACGGTTGAAGTTGACTATGGCTACACCTTC. It specifies CASSPTVEVDYGYTF.

This chain connects TRBV28 to TRBJ1-6; 7 nucleotides align to TRBD1. The junction had 20 bases not matched to a gene; V was cut back by 7 bases and J by 8 bases. The CDR3 extends over 18 amino acids. Germline values: CDR1 MDHEN, CDR2 SYDVKM. The CDR3 nucleotides are TGTGCCAGCATCCAAAGATCTCGGGGGGGCGGACAGGATTCACCCCTCCACTTT. Translation: CASIQRSRGGGQDSPLHF.